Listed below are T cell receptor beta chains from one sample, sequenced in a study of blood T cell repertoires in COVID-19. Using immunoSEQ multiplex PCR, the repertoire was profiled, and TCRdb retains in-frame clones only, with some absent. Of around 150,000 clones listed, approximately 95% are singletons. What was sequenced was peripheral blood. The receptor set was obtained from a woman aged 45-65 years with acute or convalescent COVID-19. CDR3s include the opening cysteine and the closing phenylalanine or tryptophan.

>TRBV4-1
CASSQDGGRLSTDTQYF
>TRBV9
CASSALLEADTQYF
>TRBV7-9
CASRRSGEGHEQFF
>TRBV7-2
CASSFTRNYEQYF
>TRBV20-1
CSASPTARAFF
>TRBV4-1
CASSQKQQGDNQPQHF
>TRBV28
CASRTGHSGNTIYF
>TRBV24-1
CATSERTRSTDTQYF
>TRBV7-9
CASSLSQEAFF
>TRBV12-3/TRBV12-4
CASTPWGGETQYF
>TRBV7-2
CASSFTAGIYEQYF
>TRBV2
CASTGQGGNSPLHF
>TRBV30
CAWSGGMGKDQPQHF
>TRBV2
CASRPTSGGYEQFF
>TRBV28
CASSLFGQGREKLFF
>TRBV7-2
CASSSRGGFGNQPQHF
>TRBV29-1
CSVLRDTGPYEQYF
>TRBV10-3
CAISVGQDQPQHF
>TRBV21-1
CASSNLQRSGNTIYF
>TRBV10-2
CASSESRNFNYGYTF
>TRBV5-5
CASSPLHLTGVVPYEQYF
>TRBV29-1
CSVGHSEAFF
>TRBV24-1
CATSDFAADTQYF
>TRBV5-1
CASSLGGGSNEQFF
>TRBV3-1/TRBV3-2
CASSPTGGGYTF
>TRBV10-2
CASSHRGTLGYTF
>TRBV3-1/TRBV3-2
CASSQDLAAGGNTIYF